These 8 T cell receptor beta chains originate from one sample sequenced in a study of T cell repertoires in cytomegalovirus infection. TCRdb re-derived calls from the reads in MiXCR, one entry per CDR3 protein. The sample carries roughly 200,000 distinct CDR3 sequences, about 18% recorded once. Sample: CD8+ T cells from PBMCs. The source is a human donor in good health (CMV status not recorded). Some clones in this sample may be carry-over from other donors' samples.

The chain couples TRBV6-5 to TRBJ1-6; no clear D. V lost 7 bases, J lost 7 bases, and 17 bases lay in between. The CDR3 extends over 15 amino acids. Germline V gene sequence: CDR1 MNHEY, CDR2 SVGAGI. CDR3 region: CASMDDWAGNSPLHF. CDR3 DNA sequence: TGTGCCAGCATGGACGATTGGGCAGGAAATTCACCCCTCCACTTT.

This clonotype was found a few times. This CDR3 is CASSFDRSTEAFF. The CDR3, as DNA: TGTGCCAGCAGTTTTGACAGGAGCACTGAAGCTTTCTTT. The chain carries TRBV28 and TRBJ1-1, with D possibly being TRBD1 (6 bases). Germline CDR1 and CDR2: MDHEN and SYDVKM. The CDR3 totals 13 residues. Trimming shortened V by 3 bases and J by 4 bases, and 9 bases separated the two germline ends. Looking up the rest from reference TRBV28 and TRBJ1-1 gives the full variable domain: DVKVTQSSRYLVKRTGEKVFLECVQDMDHENMFWYRQDPGLGLRLIYFSYDVKMKEKGDIPEGYSVSREKKERFSLILESASTNQTSMYLCASSFDRSTEAFFGQGTRLTVV.

The J gene is TRBJ2-7, the V gene TRBV9; D remains ambiguous. The CDR3 runs 14 residues. Germline V gene data show CDR1 as SGDLS and CDR2 as YYNGEE. V was shortened by 0 bases and J by 2 bases, with 9 bases between the two germline ends. For the CDR3, the DNA is TGTGCCAGCAGCGTAGCGGCAGGAGCCTACGAGCAGTACTTC. Translated: CASSVAAGAYEQYF.

This clonotype appeared a few times. This chain uses TRBV7-2 with TRBJ2-3, with 11 bases that match TRBD2. Germline loops: CDR1 SGHTA, CDR2 FQGNSA. Trimming removed 0 bases from V and 4 bases from J; junction bases left unmatched: 12. This CDR3 has 19 residues. CDR3 DNA sequence: TGTGCCAGCAGCTTAGCGAGACTAGCGGGGCAAACCCGGGCAGATACGCAGTATTTT. It translates to CASSLARLAGQTRADTQYF.

The genes are TRBV25-1 and TRBJ1-4; maybe TRBD1 (6 bases). This CDR3 region has 17 residues. In germline, CDR1 is MGHDK, CDR2 SYGVNS. Between the trimmed V and J ends, which lost 3 bases and 0 bases, there was a span of 14 bases. CDR3 DNA sequence: TGTGCCAGCAGTGATTCCCAGGGGAGAGCAACTAATGAAAAACTGTTTTTT. Amino acid sequence: CASSDSQGRATNEKLFF.

This clonotype was recorded at least ten times. This rearrangement joins TRBV7-8 to TRBJ2-3; TRBD2 might be the D (6 bases). Between the trimmed V and J ends, which lost 6 bases and 0 bases, there was a span of 13 bases. The germline V gene has CDR1 SGHVS and CDR2 FQNEAQ. The CDR3 is 15 amino acids. The CDR3 protein is CASSRLGTSTDTQYF. The CDR3, as DNA: TGTGCCAGCAGTAGACTAGGCACAAGCACAGATACGCAGTATTTT.

J is TRBJ2-7 and V is TRBV20-1, with D tentatively TRBD1 (6 bases). The V and J ends lost 6 bases and 5 bases respectively, with 20 bases between them. The CDR3 spans 14 residues. From germline, CDR1 is DFQATT and CDR2 SNEGSKA (reference sequence). Here the CDR3 reads CSAIPRGYPHEQYF. As DNA, the CDR3 is TGCAGTGCCATCCCCAGGGGCTACCCCCACGAGCAGTACTTC.

A few counts support this clonotype. The chain uses TRBV5-1 and TRBJ1-1; D gene ambiguous. From germline, CDR1 is SGHRS and CDR2 YFSETQ. The CDR3 covers 13 residues. Trimming cost V 0 bases and J 4 bases, with 7 bases left between them. The CDR3 nucleotides are TGCGCCAGCAGCTTGGAAGGGTTCACTGAAGCTTTCTTT. The encoded protein is CASSLEGFTEAFF.